The clone carrying this T cell receptor beta chain was observed at least ten times. The sample belongs to a study of blood T cell repertoires in COVID-19. Source study methods: Amplified reference gene primers provided the basis for estimating nucleated cell counts. This table comes from immunoSEQ multiplex PCR, and its TCRdb copy is limited to in-frame clones, with some not included. V and J calls and clone size are those listed in that table; D and trimming were worked out from the DNA. The table shows 200,000 to 300,000 clones, with approximately 88% occurring only once. This CDR3 region has 13 residues. V was cut by 3 bases and J by 4 bases, with 9 bases left in between.

The TCR originated in a woman aged 25 to 39 with COVID-19, enrolled during active disease. The rearrangement joins TRBV12-3 or TRBV12-4 to TRBJ1-1, with a possible D match to TRBD1 (5 bases). The sample was peripheral blood. The CDR3 sequence is CASSFNGGTEAFF. The CDR3 DNA reads as TGTGCCAGCAGTTTCAACGGGGGCACTGAAGCTTTCTTT.